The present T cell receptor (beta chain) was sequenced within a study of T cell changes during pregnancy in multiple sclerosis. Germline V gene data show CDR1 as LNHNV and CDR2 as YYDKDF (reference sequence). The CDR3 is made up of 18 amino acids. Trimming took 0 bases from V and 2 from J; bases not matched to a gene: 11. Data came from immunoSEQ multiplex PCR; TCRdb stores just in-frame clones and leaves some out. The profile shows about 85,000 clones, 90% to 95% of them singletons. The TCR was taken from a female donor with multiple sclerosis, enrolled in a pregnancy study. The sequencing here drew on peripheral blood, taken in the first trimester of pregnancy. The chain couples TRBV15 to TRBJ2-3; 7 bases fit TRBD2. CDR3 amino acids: CATSRDRGRDPPTDTQYF. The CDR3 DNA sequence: TGTGCCACCAGCAGAGATCGGGGGAGGGACCCGCCCACAGATACGCAGTATTTT.